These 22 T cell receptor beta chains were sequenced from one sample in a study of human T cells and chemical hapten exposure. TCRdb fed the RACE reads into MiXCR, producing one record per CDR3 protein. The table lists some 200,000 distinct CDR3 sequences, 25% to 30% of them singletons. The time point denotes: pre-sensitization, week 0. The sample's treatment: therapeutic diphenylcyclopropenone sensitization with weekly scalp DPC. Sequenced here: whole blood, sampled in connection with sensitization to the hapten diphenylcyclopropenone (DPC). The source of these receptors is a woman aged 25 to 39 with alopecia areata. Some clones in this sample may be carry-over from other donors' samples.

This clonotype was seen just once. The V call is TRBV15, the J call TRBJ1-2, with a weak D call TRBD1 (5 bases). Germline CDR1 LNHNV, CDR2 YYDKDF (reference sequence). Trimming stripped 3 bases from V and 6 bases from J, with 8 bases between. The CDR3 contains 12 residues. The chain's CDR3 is CATSSGGNGYTF. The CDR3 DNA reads TGTGCCACCAGCAGTGGGGGTAATGGCTACACCTTC. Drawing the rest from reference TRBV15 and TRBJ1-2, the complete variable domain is DAMVIQNPRYQVTQFGKPVTLSCSQTLNHNVMYWYQQKSSQAPKLLFHYYDKDFNNEADTPDNFQSRRPNTSFCFLDIRSPGLGDTAMYLCATSSGGNGYTFGSGTRLTVV.

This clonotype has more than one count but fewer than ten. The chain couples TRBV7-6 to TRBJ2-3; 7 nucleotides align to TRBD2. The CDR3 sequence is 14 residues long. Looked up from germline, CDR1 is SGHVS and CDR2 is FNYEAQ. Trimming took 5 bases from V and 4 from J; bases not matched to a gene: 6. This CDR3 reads CASSPGGLADTQYF. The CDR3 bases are TGTGCCAGCAGCCCGGGAGGCCTCGCAGATACGCAGTATTTT.

The CDR3 DNA follows: TGTGCCAGCAGCTTACAGACTAACTATGGCTACACCTTC. Encoded protein: CASSLQTNYGYTF. V gene TRBV7-9 combines with J gene TRBJ1-2; D remains unclear. The CDR3 totals 13 residues. Per the germline V gene, CDR1 is SEHNR and CDR2 is FQNEAQ (reference sequence). Trimming removed 2 bases at V and 0 bases at J, with 4 bases between.

The CDR3 here is CASSEQAQETQYF. The CDR3 DNA is TGTGCCAGCAGTGAACAGGCCCAAGAGACCCAGTACTTC. The chain employs TRBV25-1 and TRBJ2-5; D unresolved. Trimming took 2 bases from V and 1 from J, leaving 5 bases between them. Germline V CDR1 and CDR2: MGHDK, SYGVNS. This CDR3 has 13 residues.

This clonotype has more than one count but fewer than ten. The CDR3 loop reads CASSVGDKGTGTPGANVLTF. The CDR3 nucleotides read TGTGCCAGCAGCGTAGGCGATAAGGGGACAGGGACTCCCGGGGCCAACGTCCTGACTTTC. The V gene is TRBV9, the J gene TRBJ2-6; 9 bases agree with TRBD1. Trimming took 0 bases from V and 4 from J; bases not matched to a gene: 14. The CDR3 consists of 20 residues. The germline CDR1 and CDR2 sequences are SGDLS and YYNGEE.

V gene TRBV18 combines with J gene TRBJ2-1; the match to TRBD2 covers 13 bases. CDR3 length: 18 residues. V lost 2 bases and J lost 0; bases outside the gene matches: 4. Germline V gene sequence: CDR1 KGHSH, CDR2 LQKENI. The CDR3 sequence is CASSPTSGRAGSYNEQFF. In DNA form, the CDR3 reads TGTGCCAGCTCACCAACTAGCGGGAGGGCCGGCTCCTACAATGAGCAGTTCTTC.

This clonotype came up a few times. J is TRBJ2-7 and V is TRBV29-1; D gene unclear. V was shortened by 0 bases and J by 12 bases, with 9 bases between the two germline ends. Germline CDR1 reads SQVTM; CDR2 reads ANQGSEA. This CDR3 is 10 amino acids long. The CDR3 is CSVEDPILYF. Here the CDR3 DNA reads TGCAGCGTTGAAGACCCTATTCTGTACTTC.

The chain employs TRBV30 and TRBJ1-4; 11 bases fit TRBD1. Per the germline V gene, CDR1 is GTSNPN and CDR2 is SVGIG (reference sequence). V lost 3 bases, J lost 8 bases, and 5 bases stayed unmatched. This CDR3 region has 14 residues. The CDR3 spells CAWRGTGGGEKLFF. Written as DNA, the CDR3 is TGTGCCTGGAGAGGGACAGGGGGTGGGGAAAAACTGTTTTTT.

The CDR3: CASSFSTGPPYEQYF. CDR3 DNA: TGTGCCAGCAGCTTTAGCACGGGACCGCCGTACGAGCAGTACTTC. The chain employs TRBV7-2 and TRBJ2-7; D may match TRBD1 or TRBD2 (5 bases each). Between the trimmed V and J ends, which lost 3 bases and 4 bases, there was a span of 16 bases. The germline CDR1 and CDR2 sequences are SGHTA and FQGNSA. The CDR3 runs to 15 residues.

The CDR3 here is CASGTRGGYQPQHF. Here the CDR3 DNA reads TGTGCCAGCGGGACGCGCGGGGGTTATCAGCCCCAGCATTTT. This chain uses TRBV7-2 with TRBJ1-5; D is possibly TRBD1 (5 bases). The CDR3 totals 14 residues. V shed 8 bases and J shed 5 bases, with 16 bases lying between them. Germline V gives CDR1 SGHTA, CDR2 FQGNSA.

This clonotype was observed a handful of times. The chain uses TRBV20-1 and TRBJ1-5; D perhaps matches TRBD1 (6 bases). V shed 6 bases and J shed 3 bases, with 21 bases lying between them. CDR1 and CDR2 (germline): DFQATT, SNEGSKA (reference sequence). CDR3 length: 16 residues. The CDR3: CSAAKGGAGDNQPQHF. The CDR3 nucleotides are TGCAGTGCCGCCAAGGGGGGGGCAGGGGACAATCAGCCCCAGCATTTT.

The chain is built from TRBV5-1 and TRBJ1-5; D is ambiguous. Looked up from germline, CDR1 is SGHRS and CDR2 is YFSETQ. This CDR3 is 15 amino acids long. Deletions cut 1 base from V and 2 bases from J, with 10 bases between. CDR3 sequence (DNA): TGCGCCAGCAGCTTGTCGGGGTCGGGCAATCAGCCCCAGCATTTT. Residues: CASSLSGSGNQPQHF.

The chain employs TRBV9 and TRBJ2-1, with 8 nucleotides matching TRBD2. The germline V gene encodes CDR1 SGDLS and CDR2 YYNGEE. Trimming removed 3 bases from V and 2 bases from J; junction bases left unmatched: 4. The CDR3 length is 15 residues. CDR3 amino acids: CASSAGTRAYNEQFF. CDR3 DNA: TGTGCCAGCAGCGCTGGGACTAGGGCCTACAATGAGCAGTTCTTC.

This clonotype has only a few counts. For the CDR3, the DNA is TGCGCCAGCAGCCAAGGGCTAGCGGGTCTCTCCTACGAGCAGTACTTC. Protein product: CASSQGLAGLSYEQYF. The rearrangement links TRBV4-1 to TRBJ2-7; 8 nucleotides align to TRBD2. The CDR3 is made up of 16 amino acids. Germline trimming cut 1 base from V and 0 bases from J; bases unmatched to any gene: 5. Germline V CDR1 and CDR2: MGHRA, YSYEKL.

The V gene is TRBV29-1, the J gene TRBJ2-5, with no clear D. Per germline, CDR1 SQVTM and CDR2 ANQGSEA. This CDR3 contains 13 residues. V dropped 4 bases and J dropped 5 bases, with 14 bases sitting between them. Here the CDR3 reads CSVVGPTLETQYF. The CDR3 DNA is TGCAGCGTTGTTGGCCCAACTCTGGAGACCCAGTACTTC.

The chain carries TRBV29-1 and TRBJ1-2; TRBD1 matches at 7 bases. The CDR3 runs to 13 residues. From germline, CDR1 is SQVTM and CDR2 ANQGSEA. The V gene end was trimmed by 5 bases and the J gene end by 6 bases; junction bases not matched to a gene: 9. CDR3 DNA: TGCAGCGTTCTAGGGGGCAGGGGTGATGGCTACACCTTC. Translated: CSVLGGRGDGYTF.

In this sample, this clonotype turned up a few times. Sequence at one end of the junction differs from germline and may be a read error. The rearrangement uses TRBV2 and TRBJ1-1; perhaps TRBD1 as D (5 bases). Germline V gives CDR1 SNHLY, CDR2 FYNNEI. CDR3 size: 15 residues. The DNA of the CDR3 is TGTGCCAGCAGACCCCGGGGGGATTATCTACCGGGACTTATCTTT. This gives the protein CASRPRGDYLPGLIF.

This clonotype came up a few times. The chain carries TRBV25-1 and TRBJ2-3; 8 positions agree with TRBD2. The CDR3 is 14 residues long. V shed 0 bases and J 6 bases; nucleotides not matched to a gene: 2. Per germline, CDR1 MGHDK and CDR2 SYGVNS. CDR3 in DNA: TGTGCCAGCAGTGAATATCGCGGGAGGGATACGCAGTATTTT. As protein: CASSEYRGRDTQYF.

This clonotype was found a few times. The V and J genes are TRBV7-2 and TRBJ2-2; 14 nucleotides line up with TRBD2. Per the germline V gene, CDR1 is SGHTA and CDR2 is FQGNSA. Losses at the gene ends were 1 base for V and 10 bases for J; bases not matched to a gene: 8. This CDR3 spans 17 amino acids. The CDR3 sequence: CASSLDRLAGGRVELFF. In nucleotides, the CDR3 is TGTGCCAGCAGCTTAGATAGACTAGCGGGGGGGCGTGTGGAGCTGTTTTTT. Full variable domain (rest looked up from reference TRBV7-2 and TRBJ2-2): GAGVSQSPSNKVTEKGKDVELRCDPISGHTALYWYRQSLGQGLEFLIYFQGNSAPDKSGLPSDRFSAERTGGSVSTLTIQRTQQEDSAVYLCASSLDRLAGGRVELFFGEGSRLTVL.

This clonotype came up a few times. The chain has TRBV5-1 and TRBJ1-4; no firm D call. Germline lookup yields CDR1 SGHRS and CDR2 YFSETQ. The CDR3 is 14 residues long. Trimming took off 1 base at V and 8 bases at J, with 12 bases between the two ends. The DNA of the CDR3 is TGCGCCAGCAGCTTGAGGCAGGCCGGGGAAAAACTGTTTTTT. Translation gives CASSLRQAGEKLFF.

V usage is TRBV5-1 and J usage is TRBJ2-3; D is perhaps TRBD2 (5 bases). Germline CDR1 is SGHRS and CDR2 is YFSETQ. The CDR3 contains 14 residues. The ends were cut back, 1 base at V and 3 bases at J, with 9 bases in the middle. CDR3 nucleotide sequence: TGCGCCAGCAGCTTGTGGAGCGGAACAGATACGCAGTATTTT. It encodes CASSLWSGTDTQYF.

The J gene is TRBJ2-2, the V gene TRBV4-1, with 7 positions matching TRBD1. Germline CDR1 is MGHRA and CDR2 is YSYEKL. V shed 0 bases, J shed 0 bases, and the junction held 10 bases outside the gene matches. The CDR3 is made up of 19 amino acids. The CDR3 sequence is CASSQEVLEGGANTGELFF. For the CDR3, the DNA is TGCGCCAGCAGCCAAGAGGTTTTGGAAGGGGGCGCGAACACCGGGGAGCTGTTTTTT.